This T cell receptor beta chain derives from a study of CD8 T cells in Susac syndrome. Reverse transcription of about 0.45 to 1 ug RNA used random hexamers. With immunoSEQ multiplex PCR, TCR beta CDR3 was amplified across 54 Vbeta and 13 Jbeta. TCRdb reanalysed the immunoSEQ multiplex PCR reads using MiXCR and keeps one entry per CDR3 protein. Among about 300,000 distinct CDR3 sequences listed, roughly 81% were seen once. Sequencing of TCR beta was carried out in blood CD8+ and CD4+ T cells. Trimming removed 0 bases at V and 8 bases at J, with 16 bases between. Germline values: CDR1 LGHDT, CDR2 YNNKEL (reference sequence). The length of the CDR3 is 16 residues.

Material for sequencing was CD8+ T cells from PBMCs. The sequence derives from a human donor with multiple sclerosis. V gene TRBV3-1 combines with J gene TRBJ2-2; D possibly corresponds to TRBD1 (5 bases). CDR3: CASSQDGQGNRGELFF. The DNA for the CDR3 is TGTGCCAGCAGCCAAGACGGGCAGGGAAATAGGGGGGAGCTGTTTTTT.